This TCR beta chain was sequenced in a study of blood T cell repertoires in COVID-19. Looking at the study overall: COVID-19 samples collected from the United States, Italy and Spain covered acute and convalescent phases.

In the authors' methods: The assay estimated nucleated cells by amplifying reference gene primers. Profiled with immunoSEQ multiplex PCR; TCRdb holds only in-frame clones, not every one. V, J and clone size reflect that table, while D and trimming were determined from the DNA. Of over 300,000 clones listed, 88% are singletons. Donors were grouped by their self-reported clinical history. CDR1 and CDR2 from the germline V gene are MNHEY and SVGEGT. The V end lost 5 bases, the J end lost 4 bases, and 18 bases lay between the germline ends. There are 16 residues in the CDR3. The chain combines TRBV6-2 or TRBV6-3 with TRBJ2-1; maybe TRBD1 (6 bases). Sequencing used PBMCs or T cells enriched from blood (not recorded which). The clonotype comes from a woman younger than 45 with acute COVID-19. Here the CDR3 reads CASSRLRGELYNEQFF. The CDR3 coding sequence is TGTGCCAGCAGTCGACTCAGGGGTGAACTTTACAATGAGCAGTTCTTC.